These 18 T cell receptor beta chains came from one sample sequenced in a study of control samples from healthy donors and cancer patients. Profiling relied on immunoSEQ multiplex PCR, and the TCRdb table lists in-frame clones only, not all of them. Of about 140,000 clones listed, 80% to 90% are singletons. The source material was blood. The receptors originated from a man younger than 35 in good health.

The rearrangement joins TRBV6-2 or TRBV6-3 to TRBJ1-5; D gene ambiguous. V lost 0 bases and J lost 6, with 9 bases in between. The CDR3 has 14 residues. Germline V lookup: CDR1 MNHEY, CDR2 SVGEGT. The CDR3 region is CASSYSRVGQPQHF. DNA for the CDR3: TGTGCCAGCAGTTACTCAAGGGTCGGTCAGCCCCAGCATTTT.

The chain employs TRBV30 and TRBJ2-7, with 9 bases that match TRBD1. Germline assignment: CDR1 GTSNPN and CDR2 SVGIG (reference sequence). The junction had 7 bases not matched to a gene; V was cut back by 5 bases and J by 5 bases. This CDR3 has 13 amino acids. In DNA, the CDR3 is TGTGCCTGGTCCGGGACAGGGTTCAACGAGCAGTACTTC. As protein: CAWSGTGFNEQYF.

The chain combines TRBV7-3 with TRBJ2-5, with 9 bases that match TRBD2. V was clipped by 2 bases and J by 2 bases; unmatched bases: 6. Germline lookup yields CDR1 SGHTA and CDR2 FQGTGA. CDR3 length: 16 amino acids. The CDR3 sequence: CASSLFPAGGQETQYF. CDR3 sequence (DNA): TGTGCCAGCAGCTTATTCCCAGCGGGGGGTCAAGAGACCCAGTACTTC.

There are a few counts of this clone. V and J are TRBV7-3 and TRBJ2-2; D tentatively fits TRBD1 or TRBD2 (5 bases each). Germline CDR1 is SGHTA and CDR2 is FQGTGA. The V gene lost 2 bases and the J gene lost 4 bases, with 11 bases spanning the gap. The CDR3 covers 15 residues. DNA for the CDR3: TGTGCCAGCAGCTTAGTTGGGACGGCCACCGGGGAGCTGTTTTTT. Protein product: CASSLVGTATGELFF.

The chain combines TRBV4-1 with TRBJ2-2, with 7 bases lining up with TRBD2. Germline lookup yields CDR1 MGHRA and CDR2 YSYEKL. The CDR3 totals 17 residues. J was trimmed by 3 bases and V by 0 bases; bases with no gene match: 7. The CDR3 here is CASSQDEQRGDTGELFF. The DNA for the CDR3 is TGCGCCAGCAGCCAAGACGAACAGCGGGGTGACACCGGGGAGCTGTTTTTT.

V gene TRBV5-4 combines with J gene TRBJ2-1, with D unresolved. The CDR3 length is 15 residues. V dropped 4 bases and J dropped 0 bases, with 11 bases sitting between them. CDR1 SGHNT and CDR2 YYREEE come from the germline V gene (reference sequence). The CDR3 spells CASSPGSSSYNEQFF. CDR3 sequence (DNA): TGTGCCAGCAGCCCGGGTTCCAGCTCCTACAATGAGCAGTTCTTC.

The V call is TRBV19, the J call TRBJ1-2; D is perhaps TRBD1 (6 bases). The CDR3 has 14 residues. Germline CDR1 is LNHDA and CDR2 is SQIVND (reference sequence). V lost 6 bases and J 4 bases, leaving 15 bases between the germline ends. The CDR3 nucleotides are TGTGCCAGTAGAACGGGGGGGCCTATCTATGGCTACACCTTC. It is translated as CASRTGGPIYGYTF. Looking up the rest from reference TRBV19 and TRBJ1-2 gives the full variable domain: DGGITQSPKYLFRKEGQNVTLSCEQNLNHDAMYWYRQDPGQGLRLIYYSQIVNDFQKGDIAEGYSVSREKKESFPLTVTSAQKNPTAFYLCASRTGGPIYGYTFGSGTRLTVV.

This clone appeared many times. This sequence joins TRBV9 and TRBJ1-3, with D unresolved. With 0 bases removed from V and 0 bases from J, the gap between germline ends came to 7 bases. This CDR3 spans 15 amino acids. Germline lookup yields CDR1 SGDLS and CDR2 YYNGEE. CDR3 sequence reads: CASSVDNNSGNTIYF. The CDR3 DNA follows: TGTGCCAGCAGCGTAGATAACAACTCTGGAAACACCATATATTTT.

V gene TRBV27 combines with J gene TRBJ1-6; D call uncertain. There are 15 residues in the CDR3. Germline V gene sequence: CDR1 MNHEY, CDR2 SMNVEV (reference sequence). The V and J ends lost 1 base and 7 bases respectively, with 11 bases between them. The DNA of the CDR3 is TGTGCCAGCAGTTTATACTCCTCTAGGAATTCACCCCTCCACTTT. It yields the protein CASSLYSSRNSPLHF.

V is TRBV6-6 and J is TRBJ2-3; 12 positions match TRBD2. Germline V gene sequence: CDR1 MNHNY, CDR2 SVGAGI (reference sequence). The CDR3 consists of 19 residues. V shed 6 bases and J 0 bases; nucleotides not matched to a gene: 13. The CDR3 loop is CASSSRTSGKFASTDTQYF. Here the CDR3 DNA reads TGTGCCAGCAGCTCTCGGACTAGCGGGAAATTCGCTAGCACAGATACGCAGTATTTT.

This chain links TRBV20-1 with TRBJ2-7; no definite D call. CDR3 length: 11 amino acids. Per germline, CDR1 DFQATT and CDR2 SNEGSKA (reference sequence). V lost 3 bases, J lost 4 bases, and 7 bases lay in between. The chain's CDR3 is CSASREYEQYF. The CDR3 DNA sequence: TGCAGTGCTAGTAGGGAATACGAGCAGTACTTC.

This clone was observed once. The chain couples TRBV5-1 to TRBJ1-1; 9 bases align to TRBD1. The CDR3 extends over 17 amino acids. Per germline, CDR1 SGHRS and CDR2 YFSETQ. Trimming at V came to 4 bases and at J to 1 base, leaving 11 bases not matched to a gene. CDR3 loop: CASSSKQGAGRNTEAFF. In nucleotides, the CDR3 is TGCGCCAGCAGCAGTAAACAGGGGGCCGGGCGGAACACTGAAGCTTTCTTT.

The CDR3, as DNA: TGCGCCAGCAGCCAAGATAGCGGGGAGTCCTACGAGCAGTACTTC. Protein product: CASSQDSGESYEQYF. The rearrangement links TRBV4-3 to TRBJ2-7; TRBD2 aligns across 8 bases. The CDR3 totals 15 residues. V lost 0 bases and J lost 1; bases outside the gene matches: 2. Per germline, CDR1 LGHNA and CDR2 YSLEER.

This chain links TRBV12-5 with TRBJ1-1; 7 bases map to TRBD1. The V gene's germline CDR1 is LGHNT and CDR2 FRNRAP. The CDR3 has 13 residues. Trimming took 6 bases from V and 11 from J; bases not matched to a gene: 12. The CDR3 sequence: CASGNRGRGGAFF. CDR3 coding DNA: TGTGCTAGTGGAAACAGGGGCCGCGGGGGGGCTTTCTTT.

This rearrangement joins TRBV9 to TRBJ2-1; 13 nucleotides align to TRBD2. V lost 0 bases to trimming and J lost 6 bases; unmatched junction nucleotides: 9. The germline gives CDR1 SGDLS, CDR2 YYNGEE. The CDR3 runs to 18 residues. The CDR3 spells CASSVVPLGLAGFNEQFF. As DNA, the CDR3 is TGTGCCAGCAGCGTAGTTCCCCTGGGACTAGCGGGGTTCAATGAGCAGTTCTTC.

Only a few counts were recorded for this clone. The chain is built from TRBV12-3 or TRBV12-4 and TRBJ2-3, with a possible D match to TRBD2 (6 bases). The CDR3 has 12 residues. The V end lost 11 bases, the J end lost 6 bases, and 15 bases lay between the germline ends. CDR3 coding DNA: TGTGCCGCAGGAGGGATCGCGGATACGCAGTATTTT. This codes for CAAGGIADTQYF.

This sequence joins TRBV7-9 and TRBJ2-1, with D possibly being TRBD2 (7 bases). This CDR3 is 14 amino acids long. Per germline, CDR1 SEHNR and CDR2 FQNEAQ (reference sequence). Deletions cut 0 bases from V and 7 bases from J, with 10 bases between. CDR3 region: CASSLAGGRNEQFF. The CDR3 coding sequence is TGTGCCAGCAGCTTAGCGGGGGGGCGGAATGAGCAGTTCTTC.

This chain uses TRBV28 with TRBJ1-2; 8 bases fit TRBD1. V dropped 5 bases and J dropped 5; count of bases not matched to a gene: 4. The CDR3 is 13 residues long. The germline CDR1 and CDR2 sequences are MDHEN and SYDVKM. As DNA, the CDR3 is TGTGCCAGCAGTGAGACAGGGGCGTATGGCTACACCTTC. This sequence encodes CASSETGAYGYTF.